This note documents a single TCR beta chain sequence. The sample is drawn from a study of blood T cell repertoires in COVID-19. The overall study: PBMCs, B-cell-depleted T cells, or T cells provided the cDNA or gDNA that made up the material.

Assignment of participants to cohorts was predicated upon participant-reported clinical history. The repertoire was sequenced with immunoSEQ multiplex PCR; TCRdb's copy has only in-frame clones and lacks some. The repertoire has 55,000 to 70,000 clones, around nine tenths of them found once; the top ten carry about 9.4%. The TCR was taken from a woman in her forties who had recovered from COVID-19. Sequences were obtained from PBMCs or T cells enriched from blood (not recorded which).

The CDR3 coding sequence is TGTGCCAGTAGCCCGGGACAGGGGTATGCCGCCGGGGAGCTGTTTTTT. Translating it yields CASSPGQGYAAGELFF. This chain links TRBV19 with TRBJ2-2; 10 bases match TRBD1. Losses at the gene ends were 6 bases for V and 6 bases for J; bases not matched to a gene: 10. The CDR3 contains 16 residues. CDR1 LNHDA and CDR2 SQIVND come from the germline V gene (reference sequence).